This TCR beta chain comes out of a study of T cell responses to AZD1222 COVID-19 vaccine. General study findings and limits: Rises in breadth and depth of Spike-specific TCRs came after two AZD1222 doses. Unmutated variant regions reportedly attract nearly half of all spike-specific TCRs. Females made up more of the donors, who were largely white British, and clonal diversity may have come out too low.

Worth noting for this clone: Its antigen is not identified.

Repertoires were generated with immunoSEQ multiplex PCR, while TCRdb's copy carries only in-frame clones and drops some. The sample contains 120,000 to 150,000 clones, approximately 90% of which appear only once. CDR3 length equals 19 residues. The sequenced sample was peripheral blood, obtained 28 days after the second AZD1222 dose. The rearrangement links TRBV21-1 to TRBJ2-1; TRBD2 is taken as the D call from the table, unchecked against the DNA. TRBV21-1 is tagged as a pseudogene. This receptor was obtained from an adult who received the AZD1222 COVID-19 vaccine. In nucleotides, the CDR3 is TGTGCCAGCAGCAACGGACTAGCGGGAGTGCTGAGCTCCTACAATGAGCAGTTCTTC. This codes for CASSNGLAGVLSSYNEQFF.